This T cell receptor (beta chain) was sequenced for a study of blood T cell repertoires in COVID-19. Method: immunoSEQ multiplex PCR; TCRdb's copy keeps in-frame clones and lacks some. Of 130,000 to 150,000 clones listed, around 81% are singletons. This CDR3 contains 14 residues. V was cut by 3 bases and J by 4 bases, with 10 bases left in between. Germline CDR1 and CDR2: MDHEN and SYDVKM. A few counts support this clone. Other DNA sequences in this sample translate to the same CDR3. Sequenced: peripheral blood. V gene TRBV28 combines with J gene TRBJ1-5, with no clear D. The TCR comes from a man between 60 and 75 years old with active or convalescent COVID-19. The CDR3 DNA is TGTGCCAGCAGTTTCATCATGAGGAATCAGCCCCAGCATTTT. Translating gives CASSFIMRNQPQHF.